The clone carrying this T cell receptor (beta chain) was picked up a small number of times. Trimming at V came to 6 bases and at J to 6 bases, leaving 9 bases not matched to a gene. The CDR3 has 16 residues. Germline CDR1 and CDR2: SNHLY and FYNNEI. The authors' processing: For nucleated cells, counts were estimated from reference gene primer amplification. The table came from immunoSEQ multiplex PCR; TCRdb's copy has only in-frame clones and leaves some out. The D gene and trimming were derived from the DNA, and the V and J assignments and clone size from that table. The table records 25,000 to 30,000 clones, around 90% of them present only once. The data are from a study of blood T cell repertoires in COVID-19.

The receptor was derived from a man in his sixties or seventies with active or convalescent COVID-19. The chain employs TRBV2 and TRBJ2-1, with 12 bases identical to TRBD2. The sample was peripheral blood. The CDR3 region has the DNA TGTGCCAGCAGCCCCAGGCTAGCGGGAGGGCGCAATGAGCAGTTCTTC. Translation: CASSPRLAGGRNEQFF.